Described below is a single T cell receptor beta chain sequence and its context. Antigen unknown. The sample comes from a study of cytomegalovirus exposure and HLA in healthy donors. The study, taken as a whole, reports: Reports indicated that the classifier achieved high specificity and sensitivity in diagnosing cytomegalovirus status. Some segments of the V type, notably TRBV6-2 and TRBV6-3, were excluded as indistinguishable. In terms of immune exposure information, only CMV serostatus was available.

Germline assignment: CDR1 SQVTM and CDR2 ANQGSEA. Trimming took 3 bases from V and 0 from J, leaving 9 bases between them. The CDR3 length is 13 residues. The study ran its PCR with 60 Vbeta and 13 Jbeta primers. TCRdb's copy holds only in-frame clones and misses some; the assay was immunoSEQ multiplex PCR. The sample includes approximately 88,000 clones, around four fifths seen only once; the top ten take around 7.3%. The receptor was derived from a man aged 50 or older in good health and CMV-seropositive. The gene calls are TRBV29-1 and TRBJ2-7, with a possible D match to TRBD1 (5 bases). Sequences were obtained from PBMCs. The CDR3 here is CSVDVGRSYEQYF. The CDR3 nucleotides read TGCAGCGTTGATGTGGGGCGCTCCTACGAGCAGTACTTC.